What follows are 10 T cell receptor beta chains derived from one specimen sequenced in a study of blood T cell repertoires in COVID-19 (dated by TCRdb to the early 2020s). The library was made by the immunoSEQ multiplex PCR assay. The clones in this table, taken by TCRdb from immuneACCESS, are in-frame only. Not every clone is retained; where verified, under half of the shortfall comes from an unresolved V gene, and the cause of the rest is unknown. For this sample there are 70,000 to 100,000 clones; about 83% appear just once. Around 17% of the sample belongs to the ten largest clones. Sequenced sample: peripheral blood. Receptors originate from a woman in her sixties with COVID-19, enrolled during active disease.

This clone appeared a few times. V and J are TRBV19 and TRBJ1-1; 12 bases are shared with TRBD1. The CDR3 totals 13 residues. After removal of 6 bases from V and 4 bases from J, the junction contained 0 bases not matched to a gene. Germline CDR1 LNHDA, CDR2 SQIVND (reference sequence). The CDR3 loop reads CASRGQGATEAFF. Here the CDR3 DNA reads TGTGCCAGTAGGGGACAGGGGGCCACTGAAGCTTTCTTT.

The V gene is TRBV7-3, the J gene TRBJ2-5, with 7 positions matching TRBD2. The V and J ends lost 2 bases and 2 bases, in that order; junction bases with no gene match: 8. This CDR3 region has 16 residues. Germline CDR1 reads SGHTA; CDR2 reads FQGTGA. CDR3 in amino acids: CASSLHGSGGQETQYF. The CDR3 DNA reads as TGTGCCAGCAGCTTACACGGTTCCGGGGGGCAAGAGACCCAGTACTTC. Based on the CDR3 plus reference TRBV7-3 and TRBJ2-5, the full variable domain is GAGVSQTPSNKVTEKGKYVELRCDPISGHTALYWYRQSLGQGPEFLIYFQGTGAADDSGLPNDRFFAVRPEGSVSTLKIQRTERGDSAVYLCASSLHGSGGQETQYFGPGTRLLVL.

This chain joins TRBV7-2 and TRBJ1-2; TRBD1 matches at 8 bases. The germline V gene encodes CDR1 SGHTA and CDR2 FQGNSA. This CDR3 region has 15 residues. With V trimmed by 5 bases and J by 6 bases, 11 bases remained unmatched. The DNA of the CDR3 is TGTGCCAGCAGCCCGATGGACAGGGAGGCGAATGGCTACACCTTC. Amino acid sequence: CASSPMDREANGYTF. Full variable domain (rest looked up from reference TRBV7-2 and TRBJ1-2): GAGVSQSPSNKVTEKGKDVELRCDPISGHTALYWYRQSLGQGLEFLIYFQGNSAPDKSGLPSDRFSAERTGGSVSTLTIQRTQQEDSAVYLCASSPMDREANGYTFGSGTRLTVV.

This clone was counted only a few times. The chain joins TRBV19 to TRBJ1-1, with D possibly matching TRBD1 (6 bases). V was pared by 2 bases and J by 5 bases, with 12 bases between. The CDR3 is 14 amino acids. Per germline, CDR1 LNHDA and CDR2 SQIVND (reference sequence). DNA for the CDR3: TGTGCCAGTAGTATAACAGGGATGGGAACTGAAGCTTTCTTT. This sequence encodes CASSITGMGTEAFF.

CDR3 bases: TGTGCCAGCAGCCCTACAGGGGTGGGAGAGACCCAGTACTTC. Protein: CASSPTGVGETQYF. The rearrangement joins TRBV3-1 (or the pseudogene TRBV3-2) to TRBJ2-5; 7 bases match TRBD1. CDR1 and CDR2 from the germline V gene are LGHDT and YNNKEL (reference sequence). CDR3 size: 14 residues. Germline trimming cut 4 bases from V and 4 bases from J; bases unmatched to any gene: 6.

On this clone: The junction differs from germline at one of its ends, possibly a read error. The chain links TRBV7-2 to TRBJ2-2; 10 bases map to TRBD2. This CDR3 has 16 residues. The germline gives CDR1 SGHTA, CDR2 FQGNSA. CDR3 sequence: CASRLGLAESTGELFF. In DNA form, the CDR3 reads TGTGCCAGCAGATTAGGACTAGCGGAGAGCACCGGGGAGCTGTTTTTT.

The V call is TRBV11-3, the J call TRBJ2-1; 7 bases agree with TRBD1. After removal of 4 bases from V and 2 bases from J, the junction contained 2 bases not matched to a gene. This CDR3 comprises 14 residues. In germline, CDR1 is SGHNT, CDR2 YENEEA. The DNA of the CDR3 is TGTGCCAGCAGCTCGACAGGGACCTACAATGAGCAGTTCTTC. It yields the protein CASSSTGTYNEQFF.

The J gene is TRBJ1-2, the V gene TRBV4-3, with 7 bases fitting TRBD1. V shed 0 bases, J shed 4 bases, and the junction held 2 bases outside the gene matches. Looked up from germline, CDR1 is LGHNA and CDR2 is YSLEER. This CDR3 is built from 14 residues. In nucleotides, the CDR3 is TGCGCCAGCAGCCAAGAGACAGGGCGCTATGGCTACACCTTC. Protein: CASSQETGRYGYTF.

This chain connects TRBV18 to TRBJ1-1; TRBD1 matches 7 bases. Germline CDR1 KGHSH, CDR2 LQKENI. With 3 bases clipped from V and 2 bases from J, the junction kept 6 bases outside the gene matches. CDR3 size: 15 residues. The CDR3 protein is CASSPIWDSNTEAFF. CDR3 nucleotide sequence: TGTGCCAGCTCACCTATCTGGGACAGCAACACTGAAGCTTTCTTT.

Regarding this clone: The sample holds other DNA sequences that translate to the same CDR3. V gene TRBV7-2 combines with J gene TRBJ1-1, with unresolved D. The CDR3 is 13 amino acids. V lost 1 base and J 1 base, leaving 4 bases between the germline ends. Germline assignment: CDR1 SGHTA and CDR2 FQGNSA. The CDR3 DNA reads TGTGCCAGCAGCTTAGACAGGAACACTGAAGCTTTCTTT. Translating gives CASSLDRNTEAFF.